This T cell receptor (beta chain) was observed in a study of T cell responses to AZD1222 COVID-19 vaccine. General study results and limits: No day 14 peak samples; only post-peak repertoires were characterized.

To note about this clone: Its antigen is still unknown.

Using immunoSEQ multiplex PCR, the repertoire was profiled, and TCRdb retains in-frame clones only, with some absent. Among around 140,000 clones listed, about nine tenths were seen once. Pooled together were second doses at about 4 or about 12 weeks. This specimen was peripheral blood, taken 28 days after the second AZD1222 dose. This clonotype originated in an adult who received the AZD1222 COVID-19 vaccine.

Written as DNA, the CDR3 is TGCGCCAGCAGCCTTACACTCCGGACCAGGGGTTCTGGAAACACCATATATTTT. Translating it yields CASSLTLRTRGSGNTIYF. The J gene is TRBJ1-3, the V gene TRBV4-3, with D tentatively TRBD1 (6 bases). Trimming took 4 bases from V and 1 from J, leaving 20 bases between them. The CDR3 sequence is 18 residues long. In germline, CDR1 is LGHNA, CDR2 YSLEER.